A selection of T cell receptor beta chains follows, all from one sample in a study of CD8 T cells in Susac syndrome. TCRdb analysed the immunoSEQ multiplex PCR reads with MiXCR anew, one entry per CDR3 protein. Among 150,000 to 190,000 distinct CDR3 sequences listed, roughly 95% were seen once. Sequencing was carried out using CD4+ T cells from PBMCs. The receptors originated from a human donor with Susac syndrome. Each CDR3 is given with its conserved first and last residue. The order of the fields is CDR3 protein, CDR3 DNA, D gene, V gene, clone size, J gene. The D gene is left open where the match is weak. For some rows the clone size is stated as once, few or many, or as a class when expanded; others skip it.

CDR3 protein: CASSQDRTGPGVTDTQYF; CDR3 DNA: TGCGCCAGCAGCCAAGATCGCACTGGGCCGGGGGTCACAGATACGCAGTATTTT; D gene: NA; V gene: TRBV4-1; clone size: NA; J gene: TRBJ2-3
CDR3 protein: CSARAAGLGEQPQHF; CDR3 DNA: TGCAGTGCTAGAGCGGCGGGATTGGGGGAGCAGCCCCAGCATTTT; D gene: NA; V gene: TRBV20-1; clone size: NA; J gene: TRBJ1-5
CDR3 protein: CASSLTPMNSAGGNNEQFF; CDR3 DNA: TGTGCCAGCAGCTTAACGCCGATGAATTCAGCGGGGGGCAACAATGAGCAGTTCTTC; D gene: TRBD2; V gene: TRBV7-3; clone size: few; J gene: TRBJ2-1
CDR3 protein: CSARAGTGGGYTF; CDR3 DNA: TGCAGTGCTAGAGCGGGGACAGGGGGAGGCTACACCTTC; D gene: TRBD1; V gene: TRBV20-1; clone size: NA; J gene: TRBJ1-2
CDR3 protein: CASSQARGLGEQYF; CDR3 DNA: TGTGCCAGCAGCCAAGCCCGGGGCCTGGGGGAGCAGTACTTC; D gene: NA; V gene: TRBV3-1; clone size: NA; J gene: TRBJ2-7
CDR3 protein: CASSQFPTGGRDTGELFF; CDR3 DNA: TGCGCCAGCAGTCAGTTCCCGACAGGGGGTAGGGACACCGGGGAGCTGTTTTTT; D gene: TRBD1; V gene: TRBV23-1; clone size: NA; J gene: TRBJ2-2
CDR3 protein: CASSEEGTGANVLTF; CDR3 DNA: TGTGCCAGCAGCGAAGAAGGAACTGGGGCCAACGTCCTGACTTTC; D gene: NA; V gene: TRBV3-1; clone size: NA; J gene: TRBJ2-6
CDR3 protein: CSSLTGENTQYF; CDR3 DNA: TGCAGCAGTCTGACAGGGGAGAACACCCAGTACTTC; D gene: TRBD1; V gene: TRBV29-1; clone size: NA; J gene: TRBJ2-5
CDR3 protein: CATSTGQTGYTF; CDR3 DNA: TGTGCCACCAGCACTGGACAAACTGGCTACACCTTC; D gene: NA; V gene: TRBV15; clone size: NA; J gene: TRBJ1-2
CDR3 protein: CSADRLNTEAFF; CDR3 DNA: TGCAGCGCGGACAGGTTGAACACTGAAGCTTTCTTT; D gene: TRBD1; V gene: TRBV29-1; clone size: NA; J gene: TRBJ1-1
CDR3 protein: CASSAPGTIAFF; CDR3 DNA: TGTGCCAGCAGCGCACCGGGCACGATAGCTTTCTTT; D gene: NA; V gene: TRBV3-1; clone size: NA; J gene: TRBJ1-1
CDR3 protein: CASGYTGSPLHF; CDR3 DNA: TGTGCCAGCGGGTACACAGGATCACCCCTCCACTTT; D gene: NA; V gene: TRBV6-5; clone size: NA; J gene: TRBJ1-6
CDR3 protein: CASSVEGWNEQFF; CDR3 DNA: TGTGCCAGCAGCGTAGAGGGCTGGAATGAGCAGTTCTTC; D gene: NA; V gene: TRBV9; clone size: few; J gene: TRBJ2-1
CDR3 protein: CASSWGEGNTEAFF; CDR3 DNA: TGTGCCAGCAGTTGGGGTGAAGGGAACACTGAAGCTTTCTTT; D gene: NA; V gene: TRBV9; clone size: NA; J gene: TRBJ1-1
CDR3 protein: CSALGPGEIHF; CDR3 DNA: TGCAGCGCCCTAGGGCCAGGGGAGATCCACTTT; D gene: NA; V gene: TRBV29-1; clone size: once; J gene: TRBJ1-6
CDR3 protein: CASSLPQGSYEQYF; CDR3 DNA: TGTGCCAGCAGTTTACCACAGGGCTCCTACGAGCAGTACTTC; D gene: NA; V gene: TRBV28; clone size: NA; J gene: TRBJ2-7
CDR3 protein: CASSQEASGGKGTQYF; CDR3 DNA: TGTGCCAGCAGCCAGGAGGCTAGCGGGGGTAAAGGGACCCAGTACTTC; D gene: TRBD2; V gene: TRBV4-2; clone size: NA; J gene: TRBJ2-5
CDR3 protein: CASNLRGGRTDTQYF; CDR3 DNA: TGTGCCAGCAACCTTCGGGGGGGCCGCACAGATACGCAGTATTTT; D gene: TRBD2; V gene: TRBV3-1; clone size: NA; J gene: TRBJ2-3
CDR3 protein: CASSTAGGTEAFF; CDR3 DNA: TGTGCCAGCAGTACCGCAGGGGGCACTGAAGCTTTCTTT; D gene: TRBD1; V gene: TRBV27; clone size: NA; J gene: TRBJ1-1
CDR3 protein: CASSMNPGNNYGYTF; CDR3 DNA: TGCGCCAGCAGCATGAACCCGGGAAATAACTATGGCTACACCTTC; D gene: NA; V gene: TRBV4-1; clone size: NA; J gene: TRBJ1-2
CDR3 protein: CASSQNTGGVDDYTF; CDR3 DNA: TGCGCCAGCAGCCAAAACACAGGGGGCGTCGATGACTACACCTTC; D gene: TRBD1; V gene: TRBV5-1; clone size: NA; J gene: TRBJ1-2
CDR3 protein: CASSLRAQASDTQYF; CDR3 DNA: TGTGCCAGCAGCTTACGGGCCCAAGCGTCAGATACGCAGTATTTT; D gene: NA; V gene: TRBV7-2; clone size: NA; J gene: TRBJ2-3
CDR3 protein: CSVIPFQIPGPTLDTQYF; CDR3 DNA: TGCAGCGTTATCCCCTTCCAAATCCCGGGTCCCACCTTGGATACGCAGTATTTT; D gene: NA; V gene: TRBV29-1; clone size: NA; J gene: TRBJ2-3
CDR3 protein: CSVEGPAQETQYF; CDR3 DNA: TGCAGCGTTGAGGGTCCAGCCCAAGAGACCCAGTACTTC; D gene: NA; V gene: TRBV29-1; clone size: NA; J gene: TRBJ2-5